This T cell receptor beta chain was identified in a study of CD8+ T cells in alopecia areata. Regarding the study as a whole: In scalp and blood, many expanded lesional clones persisted during tofacitinib.

Noted treatment: oral pan-JAK inhibitor, 5-10 mg twice daily. TCR sequencing used cDNA made by reverse transcription of extracted RNA. Using immunoSEQ multiplex PCR, the repertoire was profiled, and TCRdb retains in-frame clones only, with some absent. This sample has 150,000 to 200,000 clones; roughly 60% occur once, and the top ten carry just over 1%. The length of the CDR3 is 13 residues. The V and J ends lost 10 bases and 7 bases, in that order; junction bases with no gene match: 9. The germline V gene has CDR1 LNHDA and CDR2 SQIVND (reference sequence). In regard to this clone: Its specificity is unknown.

The V gene is TRBV19, the J gene TRBJ1-5, with TRBD1 identical over 8 bases. Material: CD4+ T cells sorted from blood, obtained at week 24, from a patient treated with tofacitinib. The receptor's source is a human donor with alopecia areata. CDR3 sequence: CATNGQGSQPQHF. The DNA of the CDR3 is TGTGCCACCAACGGACAGGGAAGCCAGCCCCAGCATTTT.